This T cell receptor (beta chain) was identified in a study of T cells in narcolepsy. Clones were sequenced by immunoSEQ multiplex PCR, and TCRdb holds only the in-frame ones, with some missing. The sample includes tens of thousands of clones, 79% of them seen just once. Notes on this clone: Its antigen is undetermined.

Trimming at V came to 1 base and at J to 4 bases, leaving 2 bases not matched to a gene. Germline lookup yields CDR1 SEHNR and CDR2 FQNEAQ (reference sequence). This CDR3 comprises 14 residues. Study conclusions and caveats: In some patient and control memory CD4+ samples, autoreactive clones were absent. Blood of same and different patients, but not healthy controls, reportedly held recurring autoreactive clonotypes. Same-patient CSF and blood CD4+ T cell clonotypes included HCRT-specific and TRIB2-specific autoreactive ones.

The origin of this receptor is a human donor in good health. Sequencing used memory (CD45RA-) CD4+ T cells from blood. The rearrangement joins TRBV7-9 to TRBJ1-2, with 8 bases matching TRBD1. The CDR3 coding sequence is TGTGCCAGCAGCTTAGTACAGGGGGGCTATGGCTACACCTTC. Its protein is CASSLVQGGYGYTF.